These 5 T cell receptor beta chains came from one sample sequenced in a study of OX40 agonist ivuxolimab in advanced cancers. The table came from immunoSEQ multiplex PCR; TCRdb's copy has only in-frame clones and leaves some out. The sample contains 65,000 to 80,000 clones, around 90% of which appear only once. The sequencing used CD4+ or CD8+ T cells sorted from blood, collected in a trial of the OX40 agonist ivuxolimab. All receptors derive from an adult with an advanced solid tumor such as melanoma, head and neck, liver or kidney cancer.

This chain connects TRBV18 to TRBJ2-7, with 10 bases aligning to TRBD1. V lost 2 bases, J lost 5 bases, and 6 bases stayed unmatched. This CDR3 has 15 amino acids. Germline loops: CDR1 KGHSH, CDR2 LQKENI. The CDR3 protein is CASSPGTGESHEQYF. CDR3 nucleotide sequence: TGTGCCAGCTCACCAGGGACAGGGGAATCCCACGAGCAGTACTTC.

The V gene is TRBV5-4, the J gene TRBJ1-4; D might be TRBD1 (5 bases). The CDR3 runs 16 residues. Germline V gene data show CDR1 as SGHNT and CDR2 as YYREEE (reference sequence). Trimming shortened V by 1 base and J by 0 bases, and 10 bases separated the two germline ends. In DNA form, the CDR3 reads TGTGCCAGCAGCTTGCTGGGGGGAGCAACTAATGAAAAACTGTTTTTT. This sequence encodes CASSLLGGATNEKLFF. Looking up the rest from reference TRBV5-4 and TRBJ1-4 gives the full variable domain: ETGVTQSPTHLIKTRGQQVTLRCSSQSGHNTVSWYQQALGQGPQFIFQYYREEENGRGNFPPRFSGLQFPNYSSELNVNALELDDSALYLCASSLLGGATNEKLFFGSGTQLSVL.

The chain links TRBV2 to TRBJ2-1; 12 positions match TRBD2. Trimming cost V 9 bases and J 9 bases; bases outside gene matches: 9. The CDR3 consists of 14 residues. CDR1 and CDR2 (germline): SNHLY, FYNNEI. The CDR3 DNA reads TGTGCCAGTAACACTCCGGGACTAGCGGGTGAGCAGTTCTTC. It specifies CASNTPGLAGEQFF.

The chain employs TRBV27 and TRBJ2-1, with D perhaps matching TRBD2 (7 bases). The germline V gene encodes CDR1 MNHEY and CDR2 SMNVEV (reference sequence). The CDR3 loop spans 16 amino acids. V was shortened by 4 bases and J by 2 bases, with 15 bases between the two germline ends. CDR3 sequence: CASSWQGGVTYNEQFF. The DNA of the CDR3 is TGTGCCAGCAGTTGGCAAGGGGGGGTCACCTACAATGAGCAGTTCTTC.

The V call is TRBV5-1, the J call TRBJ2-1; the D gene is possibly TRBD2 (6 bases). This CDR3 spans 17 amino acids. The germline gives CDR1 SGHRS, CDR2 YFSETQ. V shed 1 base and J shed 0 bases, with 14 bases lying between them. CDR3 coding DNA: TGCGCCAGCAGCTTGAGTCCTAGCGAGCACTCCTACAATGAGCAGTTCTTC. Amino acid sequence: CASSLSPSEHSYNEQFF.